This T cell receptor (beta chain) was observed in a study of blood T cell repertoires in COVID-19. The V end lost 4 bases, the J end lost 1 base, and 13 bases lay between the germline ends. CDR1 and CDR2 from the germline V gene are SGHNT and YYREEE (reference sequence). The CDR3 is 15 residues long. Per the original methods: Scientists estimated how many nucleated cells there were by amplifying reference gene primers. Assay: immunoSEQ multiplex PCR; the TCRdb copy retains only in-frame clones and omits some. That table furnishes V, J and clone size, whereas the DNA furnished D and trimming. The table shows 60,000 to 90,000 clones, with more than 75% occurring only once.

The TCR sequence derives from a man between 60 and 70 years old with COVID-19, enrolled during active disease. Sequenced input: peripheral blood. This sequence joins TRBV5-4 and TRBJ2-3, with TRBD2 as a possible D gene (6 bases). The CDR3: CASSARDLGTDTQYF. Here the CDR3 DNA reads TGTGCCAGCAGCGCCCGGGACTTAGGCACAGATACGCAGTATTTT.